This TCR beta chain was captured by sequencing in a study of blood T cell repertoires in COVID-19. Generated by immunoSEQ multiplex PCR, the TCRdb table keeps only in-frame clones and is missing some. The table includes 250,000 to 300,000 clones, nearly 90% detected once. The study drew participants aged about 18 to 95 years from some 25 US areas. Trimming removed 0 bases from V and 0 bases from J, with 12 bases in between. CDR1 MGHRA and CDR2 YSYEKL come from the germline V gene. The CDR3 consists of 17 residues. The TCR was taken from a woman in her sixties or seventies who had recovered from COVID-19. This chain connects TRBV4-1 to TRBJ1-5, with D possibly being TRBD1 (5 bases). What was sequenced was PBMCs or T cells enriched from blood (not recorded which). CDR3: CASSQEGGTYSNQPQHF. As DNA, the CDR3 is TGCGCCAGCAGCCAAGAGGGGGGGACTTATAGCAATCAGCCCCAGCATTTT.